This T cell receptor beta chain was profiled in a study of glioma-infiltrating T cells (dated by TCRdb to the mid-2010s). In terms of the full investigation: The study sequenced TCR alpha- and beta-chain repertoires from glioma tissue, from non-neoplastic brain tissue and from matched peripheral blood mononuclear cells. Three low-grade glioma patients, fewer than 10 primary glioblastoma patients and three non-glioma patients contributing non-neoplastic brain tissue were included in the paired cohort. Each tissue-infiltrating repertoire was compared with the same patient's peripheral blood repertoire to measure divergence between tissue and blood T-cell populations. Paper-wide results and their limitations: VJ-independent divergence between tissue and blood was found to be below expectation in non-neoplastic patients but above expectation in all gliomas, particularly low-grade gliomas. Very few CDR3 sequences were shared between tissue and blood, attributed to high CDR3 diversity and limited sampling. The group comparisons were based on small numbers of patients: three non-neoplastic, three low-grade glioma and seven to nine glioblastoma patients.

The trim is 0 bases for V and 2 bases for J, with a gap of 7 bases between the germline ends. As encoded in the germline V gene, CDR1 is KGHSH while CDR2 is LQKENI. From the cysteine through the phenylalanine, the CDR3 covers 14 amino acids. Only CDR3 DNA remains: 42 bases, in frame from the first base. The iRepertoire nested amplicon-rescue multiplex PCR (arm-PCR) platform was used to amplify TCR alpha and beta CDR3 regions from RNA. One-step reverse transcription and amplification used about 85-450 ng of tissue mRNA or PBMC total RNA as input. Following bead purification, Illumina adapters were added through a secondary multiplex PCR, and the libraries were then gel-purified between 200 and 400 bp. Internal 6-nucleotide barcodes were carried by the libraries and were used for demultiplexing. Sequencing of the libraries was done on an Illumina MiSeq using 2x220 or 2x250 nucleotide paired-end reads. The authors' pipeline ran thus. Paired reads were merged using FLASH 1.2.11 and aligned with BWA-MEM to the GRCh37 human genome, and TRA and TRB reads were then extracted. An IMGT-derived reference of cassette sequences and CDR3 motifs, with pseudogenes included, was used for V and J assignment. Reads were translated in three frames, and productive CDR3s were defined by a C…FGXG motif without stop codons. Unique combinations of V-J cassette pair and CDR3 amino acid sequence were defined as clonotypes. Reads were filtered by Hamming distance, with the threshold set by the sequence error rate of each sample in mapped regions. TCRdb's own reprocessing of the public reads used fastp at Q25 and MiXCR and kept productive beta chains. A single entry per CDR3 protein holds the most common genes and DNA from its merged rows. TCRdb assigned the V and J calls; the authors' analysis was not used. The sample table holds fewer than 200,000 distinct CDR3 sequences, of which over 30% were seen once. The top ten clonotypes cover 20% to 25% of the sample.

This clonotype was picked up many times. Its antigen remains unidentified. Per-base qualities were not stored, and no clone one base away is much larger. The TCR sequence derives from a human donor with low-grade glioma or glioblastoma, undergoing nonglioma brain surgery, or in good health (not recorded which). The sequenced material came from glioma tissue, nonneoplastic brain tissue, or PBMCs (not recorded which). The V gene is TRBV18 and the J gene is TRBJ2-5, with the D gene not clear enough to name. The CDR3 protein sequence reads: CASSPPMEQETQYF. The nucleotides are TGTGCCAGCTCACCACCGATGGAGCAAGAGACCCAGTACTTC.